Below are 22 T cell receptor beta chains sequenced from a single sample in a study of early T cells in non-severe SARS-CoV-2 infection. MiXCR, run by TCRdb on the 5' RACE reads, gives a single entry per CDR3 protein. The sample contains 30,000 to 45,000 distinct CDR3 sequences, 4.5% to 7% of which appear only once. This specimen consisted of whole blood, obtained at baseline. Source of these receptors: an adult who was a healthcare worker with PCR-confirmed SARS-CoV-2 infection or an uninfected control (not recorded which).

Ten or more counts support this clonotype. CDR3 coding DNA: TGCAGTGCTAGCGCTCAGGGGGGTGGCGAGCAGTACTTC. Amino acids: CSASAQGGGEQYF. The chain carries TRBV20-1 and TRBJ2-7; D may be TRBD1 (7 bases). CDR3 length: 13 amino acids. V shed 3 bases and J shed 6 bases, with 15 bases lying between them. Germline V lookup: CDR1 DFQATT, CDR2 SNEGSKA (reference sequence).

This clonotype was counted many times. DNA for the CDR3: TGTGCCAGCAGACAGGGGCTTTTCTACGAGCAGTACTTC. Its translation: CASRQGLFYEQYF. The V and J genes are TRBV7-8 and TRBJ2-7, with 7 bases aligning to TRBD1. There are 13 residues in the CDR3. V shed 6 bases, J shed 3 bases, and the junction held 5 bases outside the gene matches. Germline CDR1 SGHVS, CDR2 FQNEAQ.

This clonotype has a count of ten or more. V usage is TRBV6-1 and J usage is TRBJ1-6, with 8 bases aligning to TRBD1. The germline V gene encodes CDR1 MNHNS and CDR2 SASEGT. The CDR3 runs 13 residues. The V and J ends lost 6 bases and 14 bases, in that order; junction bases with no gene match: 9. In nucleotides, the CDR3 is TGTGCCAGCAGAGGGACAGGCTCGCCGTCCCTCCACTTT. Translating it yields CASRGTGSPSLHF.

This chain connects TRBV6-5 to TRBJ2-3; perhaps D is TRBD1 or TRBD2 (5 bases each). Germline V gives CDR1 MNHEY, CDR2 SVGAGI. Trimming took off 4 bases at V and 2 bases at J, with 10 bases between the two ends. The CDR3 runs 14 residues. The CDR3, as DNA: TGTGCCAGCAGTTTCGGGACCCACACAGATACGCAGTATTTT. Its translation is CASSFGTHTDTQYF.

This clonotype was detected ten times or more. The V and J genes are TRBV3-1 and TRBJ2-2; D may be TRBD2 (6 bases). The germline gives CDR1 LGHDT, CDR2 YNNKEL (reference sequence). The CDR3 runs 14 residues. V shed 6 bases and J shed 7 bases, with 15 bases lying between them. CDR3 residues: CASSRHGGDGELFF. CDR3 coding DNA: TGTGCCAGCAGTCGACACGGGGGTGACGGGGAGCTGTTTTTT. Using reference TRBV3-1 and TRBJ2-2 for the parts outside the CDR3, the full variable domain is DTAVSQTPKYLVTQMGNDKSIKCEQNLGHDTMYWYKQDSKKFLKIMFSYNNKELIINETVPNRFSPKSPDKAHLNLHINSLELGDSAVYFCASSRHGGDGELFFGEGSRLTVL.

This clonotype was seen only a few times. The CDR3 protein is CASSRDGTSGNTIYF. CDR3 DNA: TGTGCCAGCAGTCGGGACGGAACCTCTGGAAACACCATATATTTT. The rearrangement uses TRBV12-3 or TRBV12-4 and TRBJ1-3, with a possible D match to TRBD1 (5 bases). Between the trimmed V and J ends, which lost 5 bases and 0 bases, there was a span of 11 bases. The length of the CDR3 is 15 residues.

This clonotype was seen many times. This chain connects TRBV19 to TRBJ2-7, with 9 bases aligning to TRBD1. Trimming cost V 5 bases and J 5 bases; bases outside gene matches: 10. Germline assignment: CDR1 LNHDA and CDR2 SQIVND (reference sequence). The CDR3 consists of 15 residues. CDR3: CASSPEGQGIDEQYF. As DNA, the CDR3 is TGTGCCAGTAGTCCCGAGGGACAGGGAATCGACGAGCAGTACTTC. The variable domain in full, completed from reference TRBV19 and TRBJ2-7, reads DGGITQSPKYLFRKEGQNVTLSCEQNLNHDAMYWYRQDPGQGLRLIYYSQIVNDFQKGDIAEGYSVSREKKESFPLTVTSAQKNPTAFYLCASSPEGQGIDEQYFGPGTRLTVT.

This clonotype was seen ten or more times. The chain uses TRBV2 and TRBJ2-2, with a tentative D call TRBD1 (5 bases). The CDR3 contains 14 residues. With 7 bases removed from V and 2 bases from J, the gap between germline ends came to 11 bases. Germline V gene data show CDR1 as SNHLY and CDR2 as FYNNEI. The CDR3 coding sequence is TGTGCCAGCAATGTCGACAGAAACACCGGGGAGCTGTTTTTT. Encoded protein: CASNVDRNTGELFF.

This clonotype appeared a few times. The rearrangement joins TRBV3-1 to TRBJ2-3, with D unresolved. Trimming took 3 bases from V and 0 from J, leaving 7 bases between them. The CDR3 spans 14 residues. Germline V CDR1 and CDR2: LGHDT, YNNKEL (reference sequence). Here the CDR3 reads CASSQYASTDTQYF. CDR3 in DNA: TGTGCCAGCAGCCAGTACGCCAGCACAGATACGCAGTATTTT.

This chain uses TRBV7-7 with TRBJ2-1; 7 bases line up with TRBD1. The CDR3 sequence is 15 residues long. V shed 4 bases, J shed 7 bases, and the junction held 10 bases outside the gene matches. Looked up from germline, CDR1 is SSHAT and CDR2 is FNYEAQ (reference sequence). CDR3 protein: CASSSGQNPWNEQFF. For the CDR3, the DNA is TGTGCCAGCAGCTCGGGACAGAATCCCTGGAATGAGCAGTTCTTC.

This clonotype was recorded many times. The chain links TRBV10-3 to TRBJ2-1; TRBD2 agrees at 7 bases. The germline V gene encodes CDR1 ENHRY and CDR2 SYGVKD. CDR3 length: 16 amino acids. The V segment lost 10 bases and the J segment 6 bases; nucleotides outside the gene matches: 18. This CDR3 is CATPDFPAGFVNEQFF. CDR3 nucleotides: TGTGCCACCCCCGACTTTCCAGCGGGATTCGTCAATGAGCAGTTCTTC.

This sequence joins TRBV10-2 and TRBJ1-1; D remains ambiguous. Per germline, CDR1 WSHSY and CDR2 SAAADI. The V and J ends lost 6 bases and 0 bases respectively, with 8 bases between them. This CDR3 is 13 amino acids long. Here the CDR3 DNA reads TGCGCCAGCAGCAAGAACCTGAACACTGAAGCTTTCTTT. The encoded protein is CASSKNLNTEAFF.

In its sample, this clonotype was seen many times. The chain couples TRBV29-1 to TRBJ1-2; possible D gene TRBD1, 6 bases. Germline V CDR1 and CDR2: SQVTM, ANQGSEA. The CDR3 is 14 residues long. V was shortened by 3 bases and J by 2 bases, with 13 bases between the two germline ends. CDR3 sequence reads: CSVESGGPNYGYTF. The DNA for the CDR3 is TGCAGCGTTGAGTCGGGGGGGCCGAACTATGGCTACACCTTC. The variable domain in full, completed from reference TRBV29-1 and TRBJ1-2, reads SAVISQKPSRDICQRGTSLTIQCQVDSQVTMMFWYRQQPGQSLTLIATANQGSEATYESGFVIDKFPISRPNLTFSTLTVSNMSPEDSSIYLCSVESGGPNYGYTFGSGTRLTVV.

This clonotype was seen repeatedly, ten times or more. CDR3 residues: CASSVAPEQPGELFF. The DNA of the CDR3 is TGTGCCAGCAGCGTAGCCCCAGAGCAACCCGGGGAGCTGTTTTTT. The rearrangement joins TRBV9 to TRBJ2-2; D remains unclear. CDR1 and CDR2 (germline): SGDLS, YYNGEE. V was cut by 0 bases and J by 6 bases, with 12 bases left in between. This CDR3 region has 15 residues.

Written as DNA, the CDR3 is TGTGCCAGCAGTTTAGGTTCCGGGGTTAGCACAGATACGCAGTATTTT. It encodes CASSLGSGVSTDTQYF. V and J are TRBV12-3 or TRBV12-4 and TRBJ2-3, with D perhaps TRBD2 (5 bases). The CDR3 is made up of 16 amino acids. Trimming removed 1 base at V and 0 bases at J, with 11 bases between.

This clonotype was seen repeatedly, ten times or more. The V call is TRBV11-2, the J call TRBJ2-3; D uncertain. The V gene's germline CDR1 is SGHAT and CDR2 FQNNGV. This CDR3 has 14 residues. V dropped 2 bases and J dropped 0 bases, with 6 bases sitting between them. Here the CDR3 reads CASSLTKSTDTQYF. The CDR3 region has the DNA TGTGCCAGCAGCTTAACAAAGAGCACAGATACGCAGTATTTT. The full variable domain, its missing parts supplied by reference TRBV11-2 and TRBJ2-3, is EAGVAQSPRYKIIEKRQSVAFWCNPISGHATLYWYQQILGQGPKLLIQFQNNGVVDDSQLPKDRFSAERLKGVDSTLKIQPAKLEDSAVYLCASSLTKSTDTQYFGPGTRLTVL.

This clonotype was observed at least ten times. The rearrangement joins TRBV6-2 or TRBV6-3 to TRBJ2-7; no reliable D call. Trimming stripped 4 bases from V and 4 bases from J, with 11 bases between. The CDR3 covers 13 residues. Germline-derived CDR1 and CDR2 are MNHEY and SVGEGT. The CDR3: CASSLENLYEQYF. The CDR3 bases are TGTGCCAGCAGTTTGGAGAACCTTTACGAGCAGTACTTC.

This clonotype was observed at least ten times. The chain joins TRBV10-2 to TRBJ1-5; D gene ambiguous. Germline V gene sequence: CDR1 WSHSY, CDR2 SAAADI. CDR3 length: 13 residues. Trimming removed 7 bases from V and 3 bases from J, with 10 bases in between. The CDR3 is CASNAGPNQPQHF. The DNA of the CDR3 is TGCGCCAGCAACGCGGGCCCCAATCAGCCCCAGCATTTT.

This clonotype was seen ten or more times. The chain combines TRBV20-1 with TRBJ2-7, with a possible D match to TRBD2 (6 bases). Germline values: CDR1 DFQATT, CDR2 SNEGSKA (reference sequence). The V end lost 6 bases, the J end lost 5 bases, and 17 bases lay between the germline ends. The CDR3 loop spans 13 amino acids. The CDR3 here is CSALTPGVNEQYF. In nucleotides, the CDR3 is TGCAGTGCCCTAACCCCGGGAGTTAACGAGCAGTACTTC.

In this sample, this clonotype turned up a few times. The CDR3 DNA is TGTGCCAGCCGACGCGGGGGGGATGAGCAGTTCTTC. This translates into CASRRGGDEQFF. The chain joins TRBV6-6 to TRBJ2-1; TRBD2 aligns across 9 bases. Germline V lookup: CDR1 MNHNY, CDR2 SVGAGI (reference sequence). V lost 8 bases to trimming and J lost 8 bases; unmatched junction nucleotides: 4. This CDR3 is 12 amino acids long.

This clonotype appeared many times. This chain connects TRBV7-9 to TRBJ2-7; 10 bases fit TRBD1. Per the germline V gene, CDR1 is SEHNR and CDR2 is FQNEAQ (reference sequence). The CDR3 has 13 amino acids. J gave up 7 bases and V 5 bases, and 5 bases lay outside the gene matches. The CDR3 DNA reads TGTGCCAGCAGCGACAGGGGGCGAGAAGAGCAGTACTTC. Its protein product is CASSDRGREEQYF.

This clonotype was found a few times. The rearrangement joins TRBV7-6 to TRBJ2-5, with TRBD2 as a possible D gene (6 bases). The CDR3 sequence is 15 residues long. Germline CDR1 and CDR2: SGHVS and FNYEAQ. The V and J ends lost 2 bases and 1 base respectively, with 11 bases between them. The CDR3, as DNA: TGTGCCAGCAGCTTAACGTGGGGGGTCCAAGAGACCCAGTACTTC. Its protein is CASSLTWGVQETQYF.